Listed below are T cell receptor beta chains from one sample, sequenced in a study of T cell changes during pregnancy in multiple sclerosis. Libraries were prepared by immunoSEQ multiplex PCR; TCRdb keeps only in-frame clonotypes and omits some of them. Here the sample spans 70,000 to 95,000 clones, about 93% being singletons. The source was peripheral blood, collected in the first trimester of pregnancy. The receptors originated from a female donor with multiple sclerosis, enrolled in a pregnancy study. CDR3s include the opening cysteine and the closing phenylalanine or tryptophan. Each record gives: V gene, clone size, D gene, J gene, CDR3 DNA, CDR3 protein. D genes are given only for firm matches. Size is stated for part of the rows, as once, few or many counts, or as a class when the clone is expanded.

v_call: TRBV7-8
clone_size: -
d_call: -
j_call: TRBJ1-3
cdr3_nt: TGTGCCAGCAGCCACCGGGGGGGGGAGCTTCCTCTAATCTCTGGAAACACCATATATTTT
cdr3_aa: CASSHRGGELPLISGNTIYF

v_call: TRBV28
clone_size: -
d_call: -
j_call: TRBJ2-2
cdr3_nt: TGTGCCAGCAGTCGAGGTACCGGGGAGCTGTTTTTT
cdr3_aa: CASSRGTGELFF

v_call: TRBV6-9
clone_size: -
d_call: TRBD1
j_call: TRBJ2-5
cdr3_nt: TGTGCCAGCATCCCGTACAGGGGGCTAGAGACCCAGTACTTC
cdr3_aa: CASIPYRGLETQYF

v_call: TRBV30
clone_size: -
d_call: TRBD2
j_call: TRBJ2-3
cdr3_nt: TGTGCCTGGAGTGGAGGTCGGATTAGCGGGGGGGCCGAGGCAGATACGCAGTATTTT
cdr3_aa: CAWSGGRISGGAEADTQYF

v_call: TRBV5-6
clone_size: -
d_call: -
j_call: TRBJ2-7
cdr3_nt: TGTGCCAGCAGCATAGGGGATAGCCGCGAGCAGTACTTC
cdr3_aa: CASSIGDSREQYF

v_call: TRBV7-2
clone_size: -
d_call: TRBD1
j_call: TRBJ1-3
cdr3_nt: TGTGCCAGCACACCACAGGGGGCTGGAAACACCATATATTTT
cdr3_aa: CASTPQGAGNTIYF

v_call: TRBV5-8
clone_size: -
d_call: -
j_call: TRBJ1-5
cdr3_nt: TGTGCCAGCAGCTCGAGTATGGGACACAATCAGCCCCAGCATTTT
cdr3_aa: CASSSSMGHNQPQHF

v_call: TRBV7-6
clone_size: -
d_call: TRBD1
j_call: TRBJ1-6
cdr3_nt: TGTGCCAGCAGCTTACGGACAGGAGATTCACCCCTCCACTTT
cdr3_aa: CASSLRTGDSPLHF

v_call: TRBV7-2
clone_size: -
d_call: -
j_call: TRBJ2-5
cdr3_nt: TGTGCCAGCAGCCTCGGTCACGCGGAGACCCAGTACTTC
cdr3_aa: CASSLGHAETQYF

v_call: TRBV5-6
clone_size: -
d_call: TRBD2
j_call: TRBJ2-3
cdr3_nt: TGTGCCAGCAGCTATATAGCGGGGGTACATACGCAGTATTTT
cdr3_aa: CASSYIAGVHTQYF

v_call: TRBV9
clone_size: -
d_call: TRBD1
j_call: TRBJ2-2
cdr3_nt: TGTGCCAGCAGCGTAGGGGGGACAGGGGGCACCGGGGAGCTGTTTTTT
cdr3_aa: CASSVGGTGGTGELFF

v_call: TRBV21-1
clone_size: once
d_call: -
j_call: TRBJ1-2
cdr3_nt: TGTGCCAGCAGCAAAGTCGGGGGGTTCCGTGGCTACACCTTC
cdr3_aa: CASSKVGGFRGYTF

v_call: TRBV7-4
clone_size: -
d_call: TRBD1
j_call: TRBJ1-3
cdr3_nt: TGTGCCAGCAGCCCGGCGGACAGGCGAGAAATCTCTGGAAACACCATATATTTT
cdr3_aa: CASSPADRREISGNTIYF

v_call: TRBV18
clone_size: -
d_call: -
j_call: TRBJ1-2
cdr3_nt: TGTGCCAGCTCACCGGACGGAGGAGACTATGGCTACACCTTC
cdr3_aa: CASSPDGGDYGYTF

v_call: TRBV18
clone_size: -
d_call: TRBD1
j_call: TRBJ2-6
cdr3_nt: TGTGCCAGCTCACCAATAACAGGGGGTCGGGAAAAAGCCAACGTCCTGACTTTC
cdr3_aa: CASSPITGGREKANVLTF

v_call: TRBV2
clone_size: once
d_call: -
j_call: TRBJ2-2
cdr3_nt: TGTGCCAGCACCAATGCGAACACCGGGGAGCTGTTTTTT
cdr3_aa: CASTNANTGELFF

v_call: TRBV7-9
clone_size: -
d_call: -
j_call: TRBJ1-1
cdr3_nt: TGTGCCAGCAGCTTATCCTTAGGGGCTAGCACTGAAGCTTTCTTT
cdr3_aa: CASSLSLGASTEAFF

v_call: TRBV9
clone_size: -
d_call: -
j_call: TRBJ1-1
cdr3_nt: TGTGCCAGCAGCTCAGGCGGGACTGAAGCTTTCTTT
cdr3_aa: CASSSGGTEAFF

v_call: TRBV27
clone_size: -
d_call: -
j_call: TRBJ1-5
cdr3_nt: TGTGCCAGCTCGGGAGGGTATAGCAATCAGCCCCAGCATTTT
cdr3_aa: CASSGGYSNQPQHF

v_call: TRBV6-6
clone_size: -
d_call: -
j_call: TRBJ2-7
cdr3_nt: TGTGCCAGCAGTTACTCGACACAGACTAGTGCCTACGAGCAGTACTTC
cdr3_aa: CASSYSTQTSAYEQYF

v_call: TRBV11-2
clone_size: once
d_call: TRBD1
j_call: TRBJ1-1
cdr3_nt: TGTGCCAGCAGCCCCTGGACAGGGGTCGCGAGCGGGGACACTGAAGCTTTCTTT
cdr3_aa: CASSPWTGVASGDTEAFF

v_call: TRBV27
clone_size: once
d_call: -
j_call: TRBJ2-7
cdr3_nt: TGTGCCAGCAGTTTAGCTCCGGCGGCCTTTGGGGAGCAGTACTTC
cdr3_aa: CASSLAPAAFGEQYF

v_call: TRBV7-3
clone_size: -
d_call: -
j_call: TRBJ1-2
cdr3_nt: TGTGCCAGCAGCCAGGGTATCCTAGGGGGTGGCTACACCTTC
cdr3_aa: CASSQGILGGGYTF

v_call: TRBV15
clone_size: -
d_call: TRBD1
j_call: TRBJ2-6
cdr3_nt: TGTGCCACCAGCAAAATCGGACAGGGGGTAATTGGGGCCAACGTCCTGACTTTC
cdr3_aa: CATSKIGQGVIGANVLTF

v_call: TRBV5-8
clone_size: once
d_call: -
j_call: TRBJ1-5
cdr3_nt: TGTGCCAGCAGCTTCCCCGTAAGACAAAATCAGCCCCAGCATTTT
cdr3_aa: CASSFPVRQNQPQHF

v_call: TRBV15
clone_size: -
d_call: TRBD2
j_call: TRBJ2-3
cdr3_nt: TGTGCCACCAGTCATTCTAGCGGGGGGGACACAGATACGCAGTATTTT
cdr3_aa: CATSHSSGGDTDTQYF

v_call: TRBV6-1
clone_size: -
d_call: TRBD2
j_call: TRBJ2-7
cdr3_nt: TGTGCCAGCAGTGAATGGGCTAGCGGGGGCTACGAGCAGTACTTC
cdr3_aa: CASSEWASGGYEQYF

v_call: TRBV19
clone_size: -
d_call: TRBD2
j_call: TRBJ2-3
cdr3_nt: TGTGCCAGTAGTATAGTTGGACTAGCGGGGAAAGTTACGCAGTATTTT
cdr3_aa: CASSIVGLAGKVTQYF

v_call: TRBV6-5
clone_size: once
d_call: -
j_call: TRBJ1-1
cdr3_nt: TGTGCCAGCTATGCCCAGGGGAGGAACACTGAAGCTTTCTTT
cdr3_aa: CASYAQGRNTEAFF

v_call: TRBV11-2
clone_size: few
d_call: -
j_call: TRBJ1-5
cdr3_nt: TGTGCCAGCAGTCTCTATAGCAATCAGCCCCAGCATTTT
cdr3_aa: CASSLYSNQPQHF

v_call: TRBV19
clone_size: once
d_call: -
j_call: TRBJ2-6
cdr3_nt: TGTGCCAGTAGCGTCTTCGGGGCCAACGTCCTGACTTTC
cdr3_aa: CASSVFGANVLTF

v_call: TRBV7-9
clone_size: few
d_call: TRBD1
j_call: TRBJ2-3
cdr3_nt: TGTGCGTGGAAGGGGGCGACGAGCACAGATACGCAGTATTTT
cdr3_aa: CAWKGATSTDTQYF

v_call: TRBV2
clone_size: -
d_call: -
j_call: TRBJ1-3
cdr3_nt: TGTGCCAGCAGCCCCGACAGGGGAAACACCATATATTTT
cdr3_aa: CASSPDRGNTIYF

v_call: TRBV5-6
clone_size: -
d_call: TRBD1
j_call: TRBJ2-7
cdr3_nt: TGTGCCAGCAGCTCTGGGACAGGCTTCTACGAGCAGTACTTC
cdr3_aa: CASSSGTGFYEQYF

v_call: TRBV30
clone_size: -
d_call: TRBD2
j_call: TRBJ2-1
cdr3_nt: TGTGCCTGGGGCACAACGATACTAAAACGCGGGGGGCCTTGCTCCTACAATGAGCAGTTCTTC
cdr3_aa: CAWGTTILKRGGPCSYNEQFF

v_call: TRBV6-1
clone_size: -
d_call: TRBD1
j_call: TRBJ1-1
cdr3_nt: TGTGCCAGCAGTGTACTACAGGGGGTCCTGAACACTGAAGCTTTCTTT
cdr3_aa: CASSVLQGVLNTEAFF

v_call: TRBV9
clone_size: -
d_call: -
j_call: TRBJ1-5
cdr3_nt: TGTGCCAGCAGCGACCGGGGCAATCAGCCCCAGCATTTT
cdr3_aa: CASSDRGNQPQHF

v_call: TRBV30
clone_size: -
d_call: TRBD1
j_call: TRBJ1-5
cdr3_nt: TGTGCCTGGGACAGGGGCAGAATGGGCAATCAGCCCCAGCATTTT
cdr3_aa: CAWDRGRMGNQPQHF

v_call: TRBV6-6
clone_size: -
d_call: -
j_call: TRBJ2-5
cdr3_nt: TGTGCCACCCAGTACCAAGAGACCCAGTACTTC
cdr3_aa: CATQYQETQYF

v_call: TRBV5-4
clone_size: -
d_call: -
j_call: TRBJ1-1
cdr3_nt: TGTGCCAGCAGCTTGGTGGCTGATCGAACTGAAGCTTTCTTT
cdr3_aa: CASSLVADRTEAFF

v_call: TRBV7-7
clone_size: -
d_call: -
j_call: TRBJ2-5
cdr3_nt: TGTGCTAGCAGCATAACAGGGTACCAAGAGACCCAGTACTTC
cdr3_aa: CASSITGYQETQYF

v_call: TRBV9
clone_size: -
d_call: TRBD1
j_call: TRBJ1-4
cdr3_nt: TGTGCCAGCAGCGTAGCTAAGGACAGGACTAATGAAAAACTGTTTTTT
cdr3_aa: CASSVAKDRTNEKLFF